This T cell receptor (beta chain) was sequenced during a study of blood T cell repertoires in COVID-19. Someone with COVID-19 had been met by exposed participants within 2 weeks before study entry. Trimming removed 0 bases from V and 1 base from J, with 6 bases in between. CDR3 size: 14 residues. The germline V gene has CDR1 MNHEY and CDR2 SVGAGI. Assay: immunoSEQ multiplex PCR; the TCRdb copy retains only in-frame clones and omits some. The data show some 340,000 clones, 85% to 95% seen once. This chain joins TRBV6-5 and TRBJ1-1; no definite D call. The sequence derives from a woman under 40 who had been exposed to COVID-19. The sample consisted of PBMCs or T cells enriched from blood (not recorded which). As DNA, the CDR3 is TGTGCCAGCAGTTACTCGGAGGGGAACACTGAAGCTTTCTTT. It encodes CASSYSEGNTEAFF.